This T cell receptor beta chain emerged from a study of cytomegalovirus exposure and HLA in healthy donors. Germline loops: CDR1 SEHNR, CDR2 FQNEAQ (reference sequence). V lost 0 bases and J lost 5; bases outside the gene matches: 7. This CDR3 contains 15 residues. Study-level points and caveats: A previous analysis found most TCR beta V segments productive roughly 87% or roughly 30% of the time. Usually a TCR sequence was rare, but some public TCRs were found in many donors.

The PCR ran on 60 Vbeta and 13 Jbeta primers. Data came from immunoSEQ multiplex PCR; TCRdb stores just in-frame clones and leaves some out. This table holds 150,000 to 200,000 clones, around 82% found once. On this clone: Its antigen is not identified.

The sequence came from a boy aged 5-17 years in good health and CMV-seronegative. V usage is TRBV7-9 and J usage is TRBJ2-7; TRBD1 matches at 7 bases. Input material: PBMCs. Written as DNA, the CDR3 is TGTGCCAGCAGCTTAGCGGCAGGGGGTATGAACGAGCAGTACTTC. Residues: CASSLAAGGMNEQYF.